The present T cell receptor (beta chain) was sequenced within a study of blood T cell repertoires in COVID-19. Produced via immunoSEQ multiplex PCR; TCRdb's table is partial and in-frame only. The sample comprises roughly 220,000 clones, about 88% of which are singletons, and roughly 2.5% rests with the top ten. The CDR3 loop spans 13 amino acids. Losses at the gene ends were 6 bases for V and 8 bases for J; bases not matched to a gene: 1. Germline CDR1 is MGHRA and CDR2 is YSYEKL. This clone showed up many times. The sequenced sample was PBMCs or T cells enriched from blood (not recorded which). The chain links TRBV4-1 to TRBJ1-6; 10 bases are a match to TRBD1. This clonotype was sampled from a woman in her 30s who had recovered from COVID-19. Here the CDR3 DNA reads TGCGCCAGCAGAGACAGGGGGCATTCACCCCTCCACTTT. This translates into CASRDRGHSPLHF.